This T cell receptor (beta chain) came from a study of blood T cell repertoires in COVID-19. Libraries were prepared by immunoSEQ multiplex PCR; TCRdb keeps only in-frame clonotypes and omits some of them. The sample carries 350,000 or so clones, roughly 88% recorded once. This CDR3 is 15 amino acids long. The germline V gene encodes CDR1 SEHNR and CDR2 FQNEAQ (reference sequence). Trimming shortened V by 5 bases and J by 4 bases, and 12 bases separated the two germline ends. This clone was seen a single time. The sequenced sample was peripheral blood. This TCR came from a woman aged 25 to 39 with COVID-19, enrolled during active disease. The chain carries TRBV7-9 and TRBJ2-6; TRBD2 might be the D (5 bases). CDR3 nucleotides: TGTGCCAGCAGCAAGATCGGGGAAGGGGCCAACGTCCTGACTTTC. It codes for CASSKIGEGANVLTF.